A selection of T cell receptor beta chains follows, all from one sample in a study of Tregs in tolerant kidney transplant recipients. Measured with immunoSEQ multiplex PCR; TCRdb has only the in-frame clones, and not every one. The sample has about 69,000 clones, 70% to 90% seen once. Sequenced here: CD4+ T cells from blood, sampled before the transplant. The receptors were gathered from a human donor who received a combined kidney and bone marrow transplant. Both conserved end residues are trimmed from each CDR3. D genes are given only for firm matches.

length	D	V	J	CDR3
12	TRBD2	TRBV11-2	TRBJ2-7	ASSPGVAGAEQY
11	.	TRBV10-3	TRBJ2-1	AITDGRMDEQF
13	.	TRBV30	TRBJ2-2	AWSVVGVTTGELF
13	TRBD1	TRBV5-4	TRBJ2-3	ASSLDRGFADTQY
17	.	TRBV6-1	TRBJ2-3	ASSEDPGALGSNTDTQY
10	TRBD2	TRBV30	TRBJ2-5	AWGEGKETQY
12	TRBD2	TRBV6-1	TRBJ2-5	ASIWTSGSGTQY
11	TRBD1	TRBV30	TRBJ2-7	AWGGDRGYEQY
14	TRBD2	TRBV11-2	TRBJ2-1	ASSLGLAGGVNEQF
15	TRBD1	TRBV28	TRBJ2-2	ASSRDGTGRFTGELF
13	.	TRBV5-4	TRBJ2-5	ASFFRGSGQETQY
13	.	TRBV9	TRBJ2-1	ASSASASSYNEQF
13	.	TRBV7-7	TRBJ1-4	ASSLTDGRNEKLF
13	TRBD2	TRBV6-5	TRBJ2-3	ASSYAGGRGDTQY
11	.	TRBV19	TRBJ1-5	ASSISSNQPQH
14	TRBD1	TRBV27	TRBJ1-1	ASSFKGQGGYTEAF
16	TRBD2	TRBV4-2	TRBJ2-7	ASSQDGGLAGESYEQY
12	TRBD1	TRBV28	TRBJ2-3	ASSPRGGPDTQY
13	.	TRBV19	TRBJ2-5	ASSIAYHSIETQY
13	TRBD1	TRBV5-4	TRBJ2-7	ASSLAQGADYEQY
12	TRBD1	TRBV18	TRBJ2-5	ASSPQDRGETQY
16	TRBD2	TRBV30	TRBJ2-7	ACLPGTSGSHKVYEQY
10	.	TRBV7-2	TRBJ2-7	ASSIEPYEQY
12	TRBD1	TRBV4-1	TRBJ2-7	ASSLSGTAYEQY
14	TRBD1	TRBV30	TRBJ1-2	AWSSRHTGGWHGYT
12	.	TRBV5-1	TRBJ2-5	ASSLVSGEETQY
14	TRBD2	TRBV6-5	TRBJ2-7	ASSYSGTSGLYEQY
16	.	TRBV6-1	TRBJ2-5	ASSEGRGYEASRETQY
13	TRBD1	TRBV28	TRBJ2-7	ASTPRTGPGYEQY
13	.	TRBV7-2	TRBJ1-4	ASSPLGLTNEKLF
13	.	TRBV7-2	TRBJ1-5	ASSLAHSQGQPQH
13	TRBD2	TRBV7-7	TRBJ2-1	ASSRGRSSYNEQF
11	TRBD2	TRBV28	TRBJ2-5	AAGGGGVETQY
13	TRBD1	TRBV11-2	TRBJ2-7	ASSLDSTGAYEQY
9	.	TRBV20-1	TRBJ2-1	SASLDIEQF
11	.	TRBV10-1	TRBJ2-2	ASKDTNTGELF
12	TRBD1	TRBV28	TRBJ2-7	ASSLWDRGLGQY
14	TRBD2	TRBV5-1	TRBJ2-7	ASSLLSSGQTYEQY
14	TRBD2	TRBV10-3	TRBJ2-1	AISEPGTSGLDEQF
10	.	TRBV28	TRBJ1-2	ASGIYRDGYT
13	.	TRBV5-1	TRBJ2-5	ASSLGRGAQETQY
15	TRBD1	TRBV27	TRBJ2-7	ASSLIRGQGGTYEQY
12	TRBD1	TRBV2	TRBJ1-5	ASSGGQGDQPQH
11	.	TRBV5-1	TRBJ2-2	ASTEKQGGELF
13	.	TRBV5-6	TRBJ2-2	ASSLDAGRTGELF
14	.	TRBV5-1	TRBJ1-4	ASSSDSATTNEKLF